This T cell receptor beta chain was retrieved from a study of cytomegalovirus exposure and HLA in healthy donors. Use of 60 Vbeta and 13 Jbeta primers characterized the PCR. Using immunoSEQ multiplex PCR, the repertoire was profiled, and TCRdb retains in-frame clones only, with some absent. The data contain 90,000 to 110,000 clones, roughly 15% of them singletons. This CDR3 has 17 residues. V lost 0 bases and J lost 0, with 12 bases in between. Germline CDR1 reads MGHRA; CDR2 reads YSYEKL. This clone was seen more than once but under ten times. The clonotype originates from a female donor in good health and CMV-seronegative. Sequenced material: PBMCs. The gene calls are TRBV4-1 and TRBJ2-4; D not certain. DNA for the CDR3: TGCGCCAGCAGCCAAGATCTCGCGAATCTAGCCAAAAACATTCAGTACTTC. It yields the protein CASSQDLANLAKNIQYF.